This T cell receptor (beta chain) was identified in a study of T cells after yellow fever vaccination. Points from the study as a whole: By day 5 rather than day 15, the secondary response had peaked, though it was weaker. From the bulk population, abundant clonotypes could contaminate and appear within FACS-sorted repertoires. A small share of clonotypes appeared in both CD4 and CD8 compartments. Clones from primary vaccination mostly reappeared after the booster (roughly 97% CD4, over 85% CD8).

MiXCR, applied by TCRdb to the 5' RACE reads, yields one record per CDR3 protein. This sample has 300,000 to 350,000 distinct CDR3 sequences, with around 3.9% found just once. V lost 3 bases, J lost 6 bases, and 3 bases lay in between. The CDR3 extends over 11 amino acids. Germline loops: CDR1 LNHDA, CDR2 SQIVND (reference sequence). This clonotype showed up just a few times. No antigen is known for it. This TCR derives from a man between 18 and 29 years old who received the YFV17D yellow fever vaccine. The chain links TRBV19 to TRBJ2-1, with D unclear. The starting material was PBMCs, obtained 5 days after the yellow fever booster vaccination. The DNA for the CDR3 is TGTGCCAGTAGTATTAGCAATGAGCAGTTCTTC. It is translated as CASSISNEQFF.